These 12 T cell receptor beta chains came from one sample sequenced in a study of long-term antiretroviral therapy in people with HIV. The immunoSEQ assay was v3.0, run at survey level. Data came from immunoSEQ multiplex PCR; TCRdb stores just in-frame clones and leaves some out. The table records under 15,000 clones, over 80% of them present only once. The sequences come from unsorted PBMCs, collected 3.4 years after starting antiretroviral therapy. The receptor source for this set is a man aged 35-49 years with HIV.

The chain joins TRBV7-6 to TRBJ2-5, with 10 nucleotides matching TRBD1. This CDR3 is 17 amino acids long. In germline, CDR1 is SGHVS, CDR2 FNYEAQ. V lost 1 base and J lost 0; bases outside the gene matches: 5. CDR3 coding DNA: TGTGCCAGCAGCTTAGGCCCCGGGACAGGGGACCAAGAGACCCAGTACTTC. It yields the protein CASSLGPGTGDQETQYF. Combining the CDR3 with reference TRBV7-6 and TRBJ2-5 gives the whole variable domain GAGVSQSPRYKVTKRGQDVALRCDPISGHVSLYWYRQALGQGPEFLTYFNYEAQQDKSGLPNDRFSAERPEGSISTLTIQRTEQRDSAMYRCASSLGPGTGDQETQYFGPGTRLLVL.

CDR3 sequence: CASLRLAGSNEQFF. DNA for the CDR3: TGTGCCAGCCTCAGACTAGCGGGAAGCAATGAGCAGTTCTTC. The chain is built from TRBV13 and TRBJ2-1, with 11 nucleotides matching TRBD2. V lost 8 bases to trimming and J lost 6 bases; unmatched junction nucleotides: 6. The CDR3 loop spans 14 amino acids. Germline-derived CDR1 and CDR2 are PRHDT and FYEKMQ (reference sequence).

This chain connects TRBV4-1 to TRBJ2-2; D is unclear. From germline, CDR1 is MGHRA and CDR2 YSYEKL. Between the trimmed V and J ends, which lost 4 bases and 2 bases, there was a span of 8 bases. The CDR3 sequence is 14 residues long. DNA of the CDR3: TGCGCCAGCAGCCGGGCAGAAAACACCGGGGAGCTGTTTTTT. It specifies CASSRAENTGELFF.

The rearrangement uses TRBV4-1 and TRBJ1-3, with a weak D call TRBD1 (5 bases). The germline V gene has CDR1 MGHRA and CDR2 YSYEKL. This CDR3 comprises 19 residues. V lost 4 bases, J lost 0 bases, and 22 bases lay in between. The CDR3 reads CASSPDPPNRPSSGNTIYF. In nucleotides, the CDR3 is TGCGCCAGCAGCCCCGACCCCCCCAACAGGCCGAGCTCTGGAAACACCATATATTTT.

There are a few counts of this clone. The chain combines TRBV7-2 with TRBJ1-2, with D perhaps TRBD1 (6 bases). Germline lookup yields CDR1 SGHTA and CDR2 FQGNSA. Trimming stripped 5 bases from V and 7 bases from J, with 14 bases between. The CDR3 is 13 residues long. This chain's CDR3 is CASSRRDNSGYTF. The CDR3 DNA is TGTGCCAGCAGCCGCCGGGACAACAGTGGCTACACCTTC.

The genes are TRBV9 and TRBJ2-1, with TRBD1 identical over 7 bases. The junction had 9 bases not matched to a gene; V was cut back by 4 bases and J by 5 bases. CDR3 size: 15 residues. Germline V gene data show CDR1 as SGDLS and CDR2 as YYNGEE. CDR3 protein: CASSPPGQLDNEQFF. In DNA, the CDR3 is TGTGCCAGCAGCCCCCCGGGACAGTTAGACAATGAGCAGTTCTTC.

The chain is built from TRBV5-1 and TRBJ2-7; D is unclear. There are 16 residues in the CDR3. In germline, CDR1 is SGHRS, CDR2 YFSETQ. The V end was cut by 0 bases, the J end by 3 bases, with 16 bases between. The CDR3 DNA is TGCGCCAGCAGCTTGGAGGGTCCGCCTTTAAACTACGAGCAGTACTTC. This encodes CASSLEGPPLNYEQYF.

This chain links TRBV19 with TRBJ2-7; D might be TRBD1 (6 bases). V shed 4 bases and J shed 0 bases, with 28 bases lying between them. The CDR3 has 20 residues. The germline CDR1 and CDR2 sequences are LNHDA and SQIVND (reference sequence). For the CDR3, the DNA is TGTGCCAGTAGTACCCTACCACAGGGTCTAACGGCATTGGGCTCCTACGAGCAGTACTTC. It specifies CASSTLPQGLTALGSYEQYF. The variable domain in full, completed from reference TRBV19 and TRBJ2-7, reads DGGITQSPKYLFRKEGQNVTLSCEQNLNHDAMYWYRQDPGQGLRLIYYSQIVNDFQKGDIAEGYSVSREKKESFPLTVTSAQKNPTAFYLCASSTLPQGLTALGSYEQYFGPGTRLTVT.

This chain uses TRBV7-2 with TRBJ2-7, with TRBD1 matching 8 bases. The germline gives CDR1 SGHTA, CDR2 FQGNSA. The CDR3 sequence is 15 residues long. V was pared by 5 bases and J by 4 bases, with 10 bases of the junction left unmatched. The CDR3: CASSLRTGLTYEQYF. The CDR3 nucleotides are TGTGCCAGCAGCCTCCGGACAGGGCTTACGTACGAGCAGTACTTC.

This clone was detected only a few times. The chain joins TRBV27 to TRBJ2-1; 8 bases agree with TRBD2. V dropped 4 bases and J dropped 4; count of bases not matched to a gene: 6. Germline lookup yields CDR1 MNHEY and CDR2 SMNVEV (reference sequence). The CDR3 length is 15 residues. The CDR3 bases are TGTGCCAGCAGTTACCCCCGCGGGAGGTACAATGAGCAGTTCTTC. It specifies CASSYPRGRYNEQFF.

The chain combines TRBV9 with TRBJ2-7, with TRBD2 matching over 13 bases. V was pared by 0 bases and J by 7 bases, with 4 bases of the junction left unmatched. The length of the CDR3 is 15 residues. Germline lookup yields CDR1 SGDLS and CDR2 YYNGEE. CDR3 in DNA: TGTGCCAGCAGCGTAGAGGGACTAGCGGGACCGGAGCAGTACTTC. Translated, it gives CASSVEGLAGPEQYF.

The chain joins TRBV7-6 to TRBJ2-7; a possible D gene is TRBD1 (6 bases). CDR3 length equals 14 residues. CDR1 is SGHVS and CDR2 is FNYEAQ in the germline V gene. V was clipped by 1 base and J by 4 bases, with 11 bases between them. The CDR3 nucleotides are TGTGCCAGCAGCTTAGGGGATACAGGGTACGAGCAGTACTTC. Translated, it gives CASSLGDTGYEQYF.